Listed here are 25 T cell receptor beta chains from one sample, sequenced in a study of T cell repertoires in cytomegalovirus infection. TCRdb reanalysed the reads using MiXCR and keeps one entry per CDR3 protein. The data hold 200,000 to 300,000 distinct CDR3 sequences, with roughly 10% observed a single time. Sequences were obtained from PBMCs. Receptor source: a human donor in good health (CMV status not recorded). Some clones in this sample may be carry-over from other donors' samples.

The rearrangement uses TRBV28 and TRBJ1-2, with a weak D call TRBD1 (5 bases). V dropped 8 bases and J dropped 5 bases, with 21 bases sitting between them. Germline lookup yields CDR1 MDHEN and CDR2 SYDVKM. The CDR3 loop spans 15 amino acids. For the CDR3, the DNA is TGTGCCAGCGCGCTAGAGGCAGCGGGGGGATATGGCTACACCTTC. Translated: CASALEAAGGYGYTF.

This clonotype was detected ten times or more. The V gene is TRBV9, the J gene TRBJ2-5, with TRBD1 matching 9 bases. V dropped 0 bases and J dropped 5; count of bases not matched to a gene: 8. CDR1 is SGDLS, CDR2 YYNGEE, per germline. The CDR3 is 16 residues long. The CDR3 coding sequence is TGTGCCAGCAGCGTAGTTCCAGGACAGGGGAAGGAGACCCAGTACTTC. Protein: CASSVVPGQGKETQYF.

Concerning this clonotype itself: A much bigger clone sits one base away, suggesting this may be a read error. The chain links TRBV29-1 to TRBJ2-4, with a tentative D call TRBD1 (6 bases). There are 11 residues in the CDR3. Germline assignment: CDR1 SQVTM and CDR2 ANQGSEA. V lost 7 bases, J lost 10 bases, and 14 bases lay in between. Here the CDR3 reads CSAARQGIQYF. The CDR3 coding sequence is TGCAGCGCGGCGAGGCAGGGGATTCAGTACTTC.

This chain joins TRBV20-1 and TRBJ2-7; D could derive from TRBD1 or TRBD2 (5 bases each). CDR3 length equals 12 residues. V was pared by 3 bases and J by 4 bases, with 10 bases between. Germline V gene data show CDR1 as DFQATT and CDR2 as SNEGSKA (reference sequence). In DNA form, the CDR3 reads TGCAGTGCTAGCCCGGGGCTGTACGAGCAGTACTTC. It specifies CSASPGLYEQYF.

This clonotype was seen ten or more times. CDR3 residues: CASSSFGGTFYGYTF. DNA of the CDR3: TGTGCCAGCAGTTCCTTCGGGGGAACCTTCTATGGCTACACCTTC. The chain combines TRBV28 with TRBJ1-2; TRBD1 is a possible D gene (5 bases). Germline V gene data show CDR1 as MDHEN and CDR2 as SYDVKM. The CDR3 runs 15 residues. Trimming left V 4 bases short and J 4 bases short, with 16 bases between.

The CDR3 bases are TGTGCCAGCATCCTCGATATTAGCGGGAATATTCAGCAGTTCTTC. It yields the protein CASILDISGNIQQFF. The gene calls are TRBV12-3 or TRBV12-4 and TRBJ2-1, with 8 bases identical to TRBD2. The CDR3 contains 15 residues. V was clipped by 7 bases and J by 11 bases; unmatched bases: 16.

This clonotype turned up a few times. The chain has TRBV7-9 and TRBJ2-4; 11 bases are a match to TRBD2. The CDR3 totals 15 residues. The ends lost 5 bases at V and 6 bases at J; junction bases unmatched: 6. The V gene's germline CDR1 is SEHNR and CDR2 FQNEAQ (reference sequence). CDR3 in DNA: TGTGCCAGCAGCGATAGCGGGAGGGCCTTAAACATTCAGTACTTC. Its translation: CASSDSGRALNIQYF.

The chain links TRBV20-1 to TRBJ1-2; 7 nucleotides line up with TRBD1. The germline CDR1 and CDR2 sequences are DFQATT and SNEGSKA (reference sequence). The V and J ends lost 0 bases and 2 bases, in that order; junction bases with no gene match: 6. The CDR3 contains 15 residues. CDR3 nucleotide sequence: TGCAGTGCTAGAGATCAAGGGGGCTCGAACTATGGCTACACCTTC. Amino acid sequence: CSARDQGGSNYGYTF.

The CDR3 loop is CAWSVLTGEAFF. In nucleotides, the CDR3 is TGTGCCTGGAGTGTTCTTACAGGAGAAGCTTTCTTT. This chain joins TRBV30 and TRBJ1-1; D is possibly TRBD1 (5 bases). The ends were cut back, 0 bases at V and 8 bases at J, with 10 bases in the middle. CDR1 is GTSNPN, CDR2 SVGIG, per germline (reference sequence). The CDR3 totals 12 residues.

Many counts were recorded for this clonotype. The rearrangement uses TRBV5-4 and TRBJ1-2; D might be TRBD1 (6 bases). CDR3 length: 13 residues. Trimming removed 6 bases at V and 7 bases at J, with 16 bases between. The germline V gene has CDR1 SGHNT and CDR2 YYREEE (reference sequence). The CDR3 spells CASTRERGGGYTF. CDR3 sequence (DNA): TGTGCCAGCACCCGCGAAAGGGGGGGTGGCTACACCTTC.

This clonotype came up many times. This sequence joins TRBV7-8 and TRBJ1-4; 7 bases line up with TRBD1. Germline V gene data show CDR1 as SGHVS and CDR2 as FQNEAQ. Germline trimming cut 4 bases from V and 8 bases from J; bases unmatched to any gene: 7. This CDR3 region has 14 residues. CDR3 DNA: TGTGCCAGCAGCTACGACAGGGCTAGAGAAAAACTGTTTTTT. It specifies CASSYDRAREKLFF. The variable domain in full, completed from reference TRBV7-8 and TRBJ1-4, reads GAGVSQSPRYKVAKRGQDVALRCDPISGHVSLFWYQQALGQGPEFLTYFQNEAQLDKSGLPSDRFFAERPEGSVSTLKIQRTQQEDSAVYLCASSYDRAREKLFFGSGTQLSVL.

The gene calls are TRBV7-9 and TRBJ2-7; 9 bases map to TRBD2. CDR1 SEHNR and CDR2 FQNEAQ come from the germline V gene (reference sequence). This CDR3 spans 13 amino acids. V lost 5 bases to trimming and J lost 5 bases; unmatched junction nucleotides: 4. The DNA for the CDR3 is TGTGCCAGCAGCAAGCGGGGGGTCAACGAGCAGTACTTC. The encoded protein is CASSKRGVNEQYF.

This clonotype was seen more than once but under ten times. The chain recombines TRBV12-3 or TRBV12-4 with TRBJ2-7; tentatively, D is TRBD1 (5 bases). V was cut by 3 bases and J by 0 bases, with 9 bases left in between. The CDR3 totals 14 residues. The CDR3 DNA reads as TGTGCCAGCAGTTTTCACAGGTCCTCCTACGAGCAGTACTTC. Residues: CASSFHRSSYEQYF.

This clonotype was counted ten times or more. The chain's CDR3 is CAISSRTGGRAPYEQYF. The CDR3 DNA reads TGTGCCATCAGTTCCCGGACAGGGGGCCGAGCACCCTACGAGCAGTACTTC. This chain uses TRBV10-3 with TRBJ2-7; TRBD1 matches 11 bases. The trim removed 5 bases at V and 2 bases at J, leaving 11 bases unmatched. CDR3 length: 17 residues. Germline V gene data show CDR1 as ENHRY and CDR2 as SYGVKD.

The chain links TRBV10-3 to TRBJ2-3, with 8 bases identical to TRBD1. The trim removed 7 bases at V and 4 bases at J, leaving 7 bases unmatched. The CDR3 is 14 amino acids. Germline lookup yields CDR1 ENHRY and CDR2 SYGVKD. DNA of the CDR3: TGTGCCATCATGCAACAGGGGGGTCCAGATACGCAGTATTTT. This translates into CAIMQQGGPDTQYF.

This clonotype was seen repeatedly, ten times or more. The CDR3 loop is CASSMGLQPNEQFF. Here the CDR3 DNA reads TGTGCCAGCAGCATGGGACTACAGCCTAATGAGCAGTTCTTC. The chain has TRBV7-2 and TRBJ2-1; 7 bases map to TRBD2. After removal of 5 bases from V and 7 bases from J, the junction contained 8 bases not matched to a gene. Germline V gene lookup returns CDR1 SGHTA and CDR2 FQGNSA. This CDR3 comprises 14 residues.

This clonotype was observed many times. For the CDR3, the DNA is TGTGCCAGCAGCTCGGACTACCAAGAGACCCAGTACTTC. Translation: CASSSDYQETQYF. This chain uses TRBV11-2 with TRBJ2-5; perhaps TRBD2 as D (5 bases). The germline V and J ends were trimmed by 4 bases and 0 bases, with 6 bases remaining between them. The CDR3 has 13 amino acids. Germline V gene data show CDR1 as SGHAT and CDR2 as FQNNGV. Using reference TRBV11-2 and TRBJ2-5 for the parts outside the CDR3, the full variable domain is EAGVAQSPRYKIIEKRQSVAFWCNPISGHATLYWYQQILGQGPKLLIQFQNNGVVDDSQLPKDRFSAERLKGVDSTLKIQPAKLEDSAVYLCASSSDYQETQYFGPGTRLLVL.

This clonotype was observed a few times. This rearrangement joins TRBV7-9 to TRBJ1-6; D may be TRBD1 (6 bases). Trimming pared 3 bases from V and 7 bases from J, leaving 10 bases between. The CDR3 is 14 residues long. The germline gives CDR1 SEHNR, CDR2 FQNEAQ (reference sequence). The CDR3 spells CASSLTGSNSPLHF. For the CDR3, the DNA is TGTGCCAGCAGCTTGACAGGTTCGAATTCACCCCTCCACTTT. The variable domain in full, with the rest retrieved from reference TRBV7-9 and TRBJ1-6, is DTGVSQNPRHKITKRGQNVTFRCDPISEHNRLYWYRQTLGQGPEFLTYFQNEAQLEKSRLLSDRFSAERPKGSFSTLEIQRTEQGDSAMYLCASSLTGSNSPLHFGNGTRLTVT.

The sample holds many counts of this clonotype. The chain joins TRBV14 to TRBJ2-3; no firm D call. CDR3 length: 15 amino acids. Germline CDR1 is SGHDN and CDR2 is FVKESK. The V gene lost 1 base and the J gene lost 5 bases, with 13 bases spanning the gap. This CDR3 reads CASSQGGTTEDTQYF. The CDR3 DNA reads TGTGCCAGCAGCCAAGGTGGCACGACGGAAGATACGCAGTATTTT.

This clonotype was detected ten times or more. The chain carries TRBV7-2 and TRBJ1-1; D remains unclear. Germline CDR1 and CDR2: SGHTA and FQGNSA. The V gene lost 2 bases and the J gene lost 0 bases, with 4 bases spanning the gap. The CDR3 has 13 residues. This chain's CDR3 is CASSLSVNTEAFF. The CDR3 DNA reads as TGTGCCAGCAGCTTATCGGTGAACACTGAAGCTTTCTTT. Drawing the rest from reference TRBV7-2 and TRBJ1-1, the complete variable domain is GAGVSQSPSNKVTEKGKDVELRCDPISGHTALYWYRQSLGQGLEFLIYFQGNSAPDKSGLPSDRFSAERTGGSVSTLTIQRTQQEDSAVYLCASSLSVNTEAFFGQGTRLTVV.

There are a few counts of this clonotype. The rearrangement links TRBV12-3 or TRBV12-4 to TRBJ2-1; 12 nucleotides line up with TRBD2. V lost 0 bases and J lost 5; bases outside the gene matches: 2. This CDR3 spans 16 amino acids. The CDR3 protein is CASSLAGLAGHNEQFF. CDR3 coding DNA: TGTGCCAGCAGTTTAGCGGGACTAGCGGGCCACAATGAGCAGTTCTTC.

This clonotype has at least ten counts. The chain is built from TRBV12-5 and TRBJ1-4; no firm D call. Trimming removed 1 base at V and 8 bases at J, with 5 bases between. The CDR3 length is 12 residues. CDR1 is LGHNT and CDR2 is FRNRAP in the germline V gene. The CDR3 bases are TGTGCTAGTGGTTTGGGGCGAGAAAAACTGTTTTTT. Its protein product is CASGLGREKLFF.

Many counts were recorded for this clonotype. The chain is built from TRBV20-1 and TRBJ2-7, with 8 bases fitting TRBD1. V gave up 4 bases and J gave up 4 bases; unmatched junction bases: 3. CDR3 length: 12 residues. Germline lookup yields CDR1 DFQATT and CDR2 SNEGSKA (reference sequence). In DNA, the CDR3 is TGCAGTGCTACAGGGACAGGATACGAGCAGTACTTC. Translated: CSATGTGYEQYF.

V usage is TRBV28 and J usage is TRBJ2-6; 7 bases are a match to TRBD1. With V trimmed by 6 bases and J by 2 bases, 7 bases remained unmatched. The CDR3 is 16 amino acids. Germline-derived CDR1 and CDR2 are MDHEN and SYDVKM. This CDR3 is CASRMTGTAGANVLTF. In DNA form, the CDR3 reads TGTGCCAGCAGGATGACAGGGACGGCTGGGGCCAACGTCCTGACTTTC. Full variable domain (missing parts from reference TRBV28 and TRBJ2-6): DVKVTQSSRYLVKRTGEKVFLECVQDMDHENMFWYRQDPGLGLRLIYFSYDVKMKEKGDIPEGYSVSREKKERFSLILESASTNQTSMYLCASRMTGTAGANVLTFGAGSRLTVL.

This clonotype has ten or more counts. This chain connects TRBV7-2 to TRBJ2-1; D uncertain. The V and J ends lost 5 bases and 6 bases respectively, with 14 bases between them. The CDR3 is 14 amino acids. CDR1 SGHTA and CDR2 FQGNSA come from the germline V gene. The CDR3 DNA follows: TGTGCCAGCAGCCCCGAACAGAGTTTCAATGAGCAGTTCTTC. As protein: CASSPEQSFNEQFF.